The next 23 T cell receptor beta chains were all read from a single sample in a study of T-cell memory formation after mild COVID-19. TCRdb reprocessed the 5' RACE reads via MiXCR and lists one record per CDR3 protein. The table records 350,000 to 450,000 distinct CDR3 sequences, 25% to 30% of them present only once. Source material: PBMCs or a T cell subset sorted from them (not recorded which). The receptor set was obtained from an adult woman who had mild COVID-19 (a few samples of this study predate the infection). Cell type and time point are not known.

This clonotype was seen more than once but under ten times. The V gene is TRBV10-3, the J gene TRBJ2-7, with D tentatively TRBD1 or TRBD2 (5 bases each). The V and J ends lost 4 bases and 3 bases respectively, with 16 bases between them. The CDR3 is 15 amino acids. CDR1 ENHRY and CDR2 SYGVKD come from the germline V gene. The DNA for the CDR3 is TGTGCCATCAGTGGAGGGACGGCGACCCGCTACGAGCAGTACTTC. Protein sequence: CAISGGTATRYEQYF.

V and J are TRBV12-3 or TRBV12-4 and TRBJ2-1; either TRBD1 or TRBD2 may fit D (5 bases each). Trimming took off 5 bases at V and 7 bases at J, with 15 bases between the two ends. The CDR3 has 14 amino acids. The CDR3 loop reads CASSGGNTKNEQFF. CDR3 sequence (DNA): TGTGCCAGCAGTGGGGGTAATACAAAGAATGAGCAGTTCTTC.

The V and J genes are TRBV7-9 and TRBJ2-5; 11 nucleotides align to TRBD2. Per germline, CDR1 SEHNR and CDR2 FQNEAQ (reference sequence). The V and J ends lost 2 bases and 2 bases, in that order; junction bases with no gene match: 10. CDR3 length equals 18 residues. The chain's CDR3 is CASSLPPGLAVPQETQYF. The CDR3 DNA is TGTGCCAGCAGCTTACCTCCGGGACTAGCGGTACCACAAGAGACCCAGTACTTC.

The chain uses TRBV12-3 or TRBV12-4 and TRBJ2-3; possible D gene TRBD2, 5 bases. CDR3 length: 12 residues. With 5 bases removed from V and 6 bases from J, the gap between germline ends came to 9 bases. This CDR3 reads CASSGWRDTQYF. DNA of the CDR3: TGTGCCAGCAGTGGTTGGAGGGATACGCAGTATTTT.

The chain combines TRBV6-5 with TRBJ2-5, with a possible D match to TRBD2 (6 bases). V was trimmed by 5 bases and J by 9 bases, leaving 16 bases between them. The CDR3 is 13 residues long. Germline assignment: CDR1 MNHEY and CDR2 SVGAGI. CDR3 sequence reads: CASSAGTGRAQYF. The CDR3, as DNA: TGTGCCAGCAGTGCTGGGACCGGGAGAGCCCAGTACTTC.

The chain links TRBV3-1 to TRBJ2-3; D tentatively fits TRBD1 or TRBD2 (6 bases each). The V gene's germline CDR1 is LGHDT and CDR2 YNNKEL (reference sequence). Trimming took 2 bases from V and 0 from J, leaving 18 bases between them. This CDR3 is built from 18 residues. In DNA, the CDR3 is TGTGCCAGCAGCCAATGGGACTTCAGGGGATCTAGCACAGATACGCAGTATTTT. Protein sequence: CASSQWDFRGSSTDTQYF.

There are a few counts of this clonotype. This sequence joins TRBV7-2 and TRBJ2-1, with D possibly being TRBD2 (6 bases). The CDR3 consists of 15 residues. Trimming shortened V by 3 bases and J by 8 bases, and 17 bases separated the two germline ends. Germline assignment: CDR1 SGHTA and CDR2 FQGNSA. DNA for the CDR3: TGTGCCAGCAGCTTGTGGGCTAGCGAAGGGTATGAGCAGTTCTTC. It is translated as CASSLWASEGYEQFF.

This chain links TRBV7-8 with TRBJ2-1, with D hard to call. Per germline, CDR1 SGHVS and CDR2 FQNEAQ. The CDR3 loop spans 13 amino acids. Deletions cut 5 bases from V and 8 bases from J, with 13 bases between. CDR3 in amino acids: CASSRNDADEQFF. CDR3 coding DNA: TGTGCCAGCAGCCGCAACGACGCGGATGAGCAGTTCTTC. Looking up the rest from reference TRBV7-8 and TRBJ2-1 gives the full variable domain: GAGVSQSPRYKVAKRGQDVALRCDPISGHVSLFWYQQALGQGPEFLTYFQNEAQLDKSGLPSDRFFAERPEGSVSTLKIQRTQQEDSAVYLCASSRNDADEQFFGPGTRLTVL.

At least ten counts were recorded for this clonotype. The junction departs from the called germline gene at one end, perhaps through a read error. The chain joins TRBV5-1 to TRBJ2-7; the match to TRBD2 covers 12 bases. Germline lookup yields CDR1 SGHRS and CDR2 YFSETQ. This CDR3 contains 14 residues. CDR3 region: CASSLTSGGSFSDF. For the CDR3, the DNA is TGCGCCAGCAGCTTGACTAGCGGGGGGTCCTTCTCGGACTTC.

The rearrangement joins TRBV5-1 to TRBJ2-7; either TRBD1 or TRBD2 may fit D (5 bases each). This CDR3 spans 13 amino acids. V lost 4 bases, J lost 6 bases, and 14 bases lay in between. Germline values: CDR1 SGHRS, CDR2 YFSETQ. The CDR3 DNA is TGCGCCAGCAGCGGGGACCAGGACCCCGAGCAGTACTTC. It specifies CASSGDQDPEQYF.

This clonotype was seen a handful of times. V usage is TRBV11-2 and J usage is TRBJ2-7, with TRBD1 matching 7 bases. V lost 3 bases and J lost 6; bases outside the gene matches: 5. This CDR3 has 13 amino acids. The germline V gene has CDR1 SGHAT and CDR2 FQNNGV. The CDR3 loop reads CASSFGTDVEQYF. The CDR3 nucleotides are TGTGCCAGCAGCTTCGGGACAGACGTCGAGCAGTACTTC.

This clonotype was observed a few times. The chain combines TRBV7-2 with TRBJ2-5; 10 bases map to TRBD2. The CDR3 sequence is 16 residues long. The V gene end was trimmed by 1 base and the J gene end by 7 bases; junction bases not matched to a gene: 9. Germline V gene data show CDR1 as SGHTA and CDR2 as FQGNSA. DNA for the CDR3: TGTGCCAGCAGCTTAGGGACTAGCGGTTCCTTTGGGACCCAGTACTTC. Protein sequence: CASSLGTSGSFGTQYF. Using reference TRBV7-2 and TRBJ2-5 for the parts outside the CDR3, the full variable domain is GAGVSQSPSNKVTEKGKDVELRCDPISGHTALYWYRQSLGQGLEFLIYFQGNSAPDKSGLPSDRFSAERTGGSVSTLTIQRTQQEDSAVYLCASSLGTSGSFGTQYFGPGTRLLVL.

As regards this clonotype: Just one base apart from a much larger clone, this may be a read error. This chain connects TRBV12-3 or TRBV12-4 to TRBJ2-7, with a tentative D call TRBD1 (6 bases). The CDR3 sequence is 14 residues long. CDR3: CASSLGQHSYEQYF. The CDR3 coding sequence is TGTGCCAGCAGCTTAGGACAGCACTCCTACGAGCAGTACTTC.

The chain links TRBV20-1 to TRBJ2-3, with 7 bases matching TRBD1. This CDR3 has 16 residues. Looked up from germline, CDR1 is DFQATT and CDR2 is SNEGSKA (reference sequence). After removal of 3 bases from V and 0 bases from J, the junction contained 9 bases not matched to a gene. This chain's CDR3 is CSASRRQGLSTDTQYF. The DNA for the CDR3 is TGCAGTGCTAGCCGTCGACAGGGCCTAAGCACAGATACGCAGTATTTT.

This chain joins TRBV7-2 and TRBJ2-6; perhaps TRBD1 as D (5 bases). Germline CDR1 is SGHTA and CDR2 is FQGNSA. The V and J ends lost 1 base and 3 bases respectively, with 16 bases between them. CDR3 length equals 18 residues. CDR3 sequence: CASSLDLRGGYGANVLTF. CDR3 DNA: TGTGCCAGCAGCTTAGATTTAAGGGGTGGGTATGGGGCCAACGTCCTGACTTTC. The full variable domain, in which reference TRBV7-2 and TRBJ2-6 provide the parts outside the CDR3, is GAGVSQSPSNKVTEKGKDVELRCDPISGHTALYWYRQSLGQGLEFLIYFQGNSAPDKSGLPSDRFSAERTGGSVSTLTIQRTQQEDSAVYLCASSLDLRGGYGANVLTFGAGSRLTVL.

This clonotype showed up just a few times. This chain joins TRBV15 and TRBJ2-3; no clear D. Germline CDR1 is LNHNV and CDR2 is YYDKDF (reference sequence). The CDR3 runs to 15 residues. V was cut by 1 base and J by 0 bases, with 8 bases left in between. The CDR3 is CATSRAFLSTDTQYF. CDR3 nucleotides: TGTGCCACCAGCAGAGCATTTCTAAGCACAGATACGCAGTATTTT.

V is TRBV14 and J is TRBJ2-2; D unclear. The CDR3 runs to 17 residues. In germline, CDR1 is SGHDN, CDR2 FVKESK. V gave up 4 bases and J gave up 3 bases, with 18 bases separating them. The CDR3 sequence: CASSPVSALSDTGELFF. CDR3 nucleotide sequence: TGTGCCAGCAGCCCCGTTTCAGCTCTCTCCGACACCGGGGAGCTGTTTTTT.

This sequence joins TRBV11-1 and TRBJ2-5, with TRBD1 matching 7 bases. The V gene's germline CDR1 is SGHAT and CDR2 FQDESV (reference sequence). This CDR3 is 15 amino acids long. Losses at the gene ends were 0 bases for V and 5 bases for J; bases not matched to a gene: 6. CDR3 region: CASSLALGGMETQYF. In DNA, the CDR3 is TGTGCCAGCAGCTTAGCGTTAGGGGGCATGGAGACCCAGTACTTC.

This clonotype was observed many times. The chain joins TRBV18 to TRBJ2-5; D uncertain. The CDR3 has 11 residues. Trimming removed 8 bases from V and 2 bases from J, with 6 bases in between. Looked up from germline, CDR1 is KGHSH and CDR2 is LQKENI. The CDR3 loop is CASSPQETQYF. The CDR3 coding sequence is TGTGCCAGCAGCCCTCAAGAGACCCAGTACTTC. The full variable domain, in which reference TRBV18 and TRBJ2-5 provide the parts outside the CDR3, is NAGVMQNPRHLVRRRGQEARLRCSPMKGHSHVYWYRQLPEEGLKFMVYLQKENIIDESGMPKERFSAEFPKEGPSILRIQQVVRGDSAAYFCASSPQETQYFGPGTRLLVL.

This clonotype was recorded a few times. This chain joins TRBV9 and TRBJ2-1; 12 bases map to TRBD1. Trimming at V came to 2 bases and at J to 9 bases, leaving 6 bases not matched to a gene. This CDR3 spans 15 amino acids. Germline-derived CDR1 and CDR2 are SGDLS and YYNGEE. The CDR3 bases are TGTGCCAGCAGCGTCTCCGGGACAGGGGGCATTGAGCAGTTCTTC. Amino acid sequence: CASSVSGTGGIEQFF.

The chain recombines TRBV6-6 with TRBJ1-2, with D unclear. Trimming pared 5 bases from V and 3 bases from J, leaving 7 bases between. Germline CDR1 is MNHNY and CDR2 is SVGAGI (reference sequence). The CDR3 totals 12 residues. DNA of the CDR3: TGTGCCAGCAGTGGGAGTCACTATGGCTACACCTTC. It is translated as CASSGSHYGYTF.

This clonotype came up a few times. The V and J genes are TRBV5-1 and TRBJ1-4; TRBD1 is a possible D gene (5 bases). Germline-derived CDR1 and CDR2 are SGHRS and YFSETQ. Deletions cut 5 bases from V and 6 bases from J, with 17 bases between. The CDR3 is 15 residues long. As DNA, the CDR3 is TGCGCCAGCAGAACCGGGACTCATGAATATGAAAAACTGTTTTTT. Encoded protein: CASRTGTHEYEKLFF.

The J gene is TRBJ1-1, the V gene TRBV5-1; 7 bases match TRBD1. Trimming cost V 4 bases and J 4 bases; bases outside gene matches: 4. CDR1 is SGHRS, CDR2 YFSETQ, per germline. CDR3 length: 13 amino acids. DNA for the CDR3: TGCGCCAGCAGCCGATCAGGGGGCACTGAAGCTTTCTTT. Residues: CASSRSGGTEAFF.